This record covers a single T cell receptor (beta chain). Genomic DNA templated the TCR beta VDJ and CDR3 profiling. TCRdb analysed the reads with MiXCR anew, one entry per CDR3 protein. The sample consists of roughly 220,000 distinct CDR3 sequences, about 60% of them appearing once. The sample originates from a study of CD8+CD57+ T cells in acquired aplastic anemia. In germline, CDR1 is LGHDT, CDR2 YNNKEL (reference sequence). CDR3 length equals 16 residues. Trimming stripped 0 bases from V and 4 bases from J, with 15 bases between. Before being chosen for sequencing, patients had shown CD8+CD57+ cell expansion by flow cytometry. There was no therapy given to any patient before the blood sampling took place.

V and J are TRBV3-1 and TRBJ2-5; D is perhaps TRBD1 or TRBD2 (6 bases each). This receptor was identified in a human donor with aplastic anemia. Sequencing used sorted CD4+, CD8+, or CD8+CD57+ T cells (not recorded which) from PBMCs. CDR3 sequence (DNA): TGTGCCAGCAGCCAAGATGGAATAGGGGGGACAGAGACCCAGTACTTC. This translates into CASSQDGIGGTETQYF.